This T cell receptor beta chain comes out of a study of cytomegalovirus exposure and HLA in healthy donors. The CDR3 has 13 amino acids. Germline V gives CDR1 LNHNV, CDR2 YYDKDF (reference sequence). Trimming removed 3 bases at V and 4 bases at J, with 10 bases between. This clone was observed a few times. The antigen remains unidentified. General observations from the study: A later analysis showed that HLA-associated TCR beta chains had undergone more clonal expansion than equally common others. In an earlier analysis, about 90% or about 30%: the productive usage of most TCR beta V segments.

Amplification used 60 Vbeta primers and 13 Jbeta primers. The assay was immunoSEQ multiplex PCR, and TCRdb's table has in-frame clones only and misses some. The sample yields 250,000 to 350,000 clones, around two thirds seen once. The receptor comes from a female donor in good health and CMV-seronegative. The source material was PBMCs. V is TRBV15 and J is TRBJ2-7, with D tentatively TRBD1 (5 bases). The CDR3 protein is CATSSKQGYEQYF. The CDR3 coding sequence is TGTGCCACCAGCAGCAAGCAGGGTTACGAGCAGTACTTC.